The source of this TCR beta chain is a study of T cells after yellow fever vaccination. Only a few counts were recorded for this clonotype. Template switching with 5'RACE generated the TCR cDNA and added a universal primer site and UMIs. TCRdb recomputed calls from the 5' RACE reads with MiXCR, one row per CDR3 protein. Counted here are a few hundred thousand distinct CDR3 sequences, approximately 13% occurring once; the ten biggest clones make up about 0.54%. CDR3 length: 14 residues. V lost 3 bases, J lost 0 bases, and 9 bases lay in between. The chain recombines TRBV12-3 or TRBV12-4 with TRBJ2-7; possibly TRBD1 for D (5 bases). The sequence came from a man aged 25-45 years who received the YFV17D yellow fever vaccine. The starting material was CD4+ T cells sorted from PBMCs, obtained 45 days after the yellow fever booster vaccination. The chain's CDR3 is CASSFRVSSYEQYF. CDR3 nucleotides: TGTGCCAGCAGTTTCAGGGTCAGCTCCTACGAGCAGTACTTC.